The 20 T cell receptor beta chains presented below share a single source sample, sequenced in a study of cytomegalovirus exposure and HLA in healthy donors (dated by TCRdb to the late 2010s). Libraries were built with the immunoSEQ multiplex PCR assay. The multiplex PCR relied on a mix of 60 forward primers for TCR Vbeta segments and 13 reverse primers for TCR Jbeta segments. This is the immuneACCESS table as TCRdb keeps it, with only in-frame sequences that have V and J called. A part of the clones is gone; compared with another copy, unresolved V genes explain less than half, and the rest is unexplained. The sample's table lists a count of 150,000 to 200,000 clones. The ten largest clones add up to 6.5% of the sample. The sequenced sample was PBMCs. The origin of the receptors is a man between 25 and 39 years old in good health and CMV-seronegative.

The chain combines TRBV2 with TRBJ1-2, with D possibly matching TRBD1 (5 bases). The CDR3 has 15 residues. The V gene's germline CDR1 is SNHLY and CDR2 FYNNEI. Trimming stripped 10 bases from V and 0 bases from J, with 18 bases between. The CDR3 bases are TGTGCCACTGCCTTCATGGCGACAGCTAACTATGGCTACACCTTC. It codes for CATAFMATANYGYTF.

The V and J genes are TRBV7-9 and TRBJ2-7; 7 positions agree with TRBD1. The CDR3 consists of 15 residues. V lost 5 bases to trimming and J lost 0 bases; unmatched junction nucleotides: 7. The germline CDR1 and CDR2 sequences are SEHNR and FQNEAQ (reference sequence). As DNA, the CDR3 is TGTGCCAGCAGCGCGCTGACAGGGAGCTCCTACGAGCAGTACTTC. Amino acids: CASSALTGSSYEQYF.

V usage is TRBV7-2 and J usage is TRBJ2-5, with a tentative D call TRBD1 (7 bases). This CDR3 has 16 amino acids. V was cut by 6 bases and J by 0 bases, with 17 bases left in between. Germline CDR1 reads SGHTA; CDR2 reads FQGNSA. The CDR3 DNA reads TGTGCCAGCAGGGGTCAGGGGGGCTACTACCAAGAGACCCAGTACTTC. Amino acid sequence: CASRGQGGYYQETQYF.

The V gene is TRBV5-6, the J gene TRBJ1-2; D possibly corresponds to TRBD1 (5 bases). The CDR3 spans 14 residues. Trimming removed 0 bases from V and 8 bases from J, with 14 bases in between. Per germline, CDR1 SGHDT and CDR2 YYEEEE. CDR3 DNA: TGTGCCAGCAGCTTGGCCGACAGTTGGTGGGGCTACACCTTC. Amino acid sequence: CASSLADSWWGYTF.

Comment on this clone: The junction differs from germline at one of its ends, possibly a read error. The J gene is TRBJ2-1, the V gene TRBV6-5; 12 bases agree with TRBD2. Germline values: CDR1 MNHEY, CDR2 SVGAGI. This CDR3 comprises 16 residues. CDR3: CASSYATSGSYNEQLF. The CDR3, as DNA: TGTGCCAGCAGTTACGCGACTAGCGGGAGCTACAATGAGCAGCTCTTC.

The rearrangement links TRBV2 to TRBJ2-3, with a possible D match to TRBD2 (7 bases). V lost 6 bases to trimming and J lost 0 bases, with 19 bases between them. From germline, CDR1 is SNHLY and CDR2 FYNNEI. The CDR3 runs 17 residues. CDR3 DNA sequence: TGTGCCAGCAGCCCCGGGGGAGGGGGAATTAGCACAGATACGCAGTATTTT. Translated: CASSPGGGGISTDTQYF.

The chain has TRBV6-6 and TRBJ2-1; weak D call: TRBD2 (6 bases). Germline CDR1 and CDR2: MNHNY and SVGAGI (reference sequence). V lost 0 bases and J 8 bases, leaving 17 bases between the germline ends. The CDR3 consists of 16 residues. This CDR3 is CASSYSGRDSSDEQFF. The CDR3 nucleotides read TGTGCCAGCAGTTACTCTGGGCGGGACTCTTCAGATGAGCAGTTCTTC.

The V and J genes are TRBV30 and TRBJ1-2, with D possibly being TRBD1 (6 bases). The V end was cut by 7 bases, the J end by 0 bases, with 12 bases between. Germline lookup yields CDR1 GTSNPN and CDR2 SVGIG (reference sequence). The CDR3 contains 13 residues. This chain's CDR3 is CALDSRPNYGYTF. The CDR3 DNA is TGTGCCTTGGACAGCCGTCCTAACTATGGCTACACCTTC.

The V gene is TRBV19, the J gene TRBJ2-7; TRBD2 matches at 14 bases. Germline V lookup: CDR1 LNHDA, CDR2 SQIVND (reference sequence). Germline trimming cut 5 bases from V and 4 bases from J; bases unmatched to any gene: 4. The CDR3 consists of 15 residues. Here the CDR3 reads CASSERLAGGYEQYF. CDR3 DNA sequence: TGTGCCAGTAGTGAACGACTAGCGGGAGGGTACGAGCAGTACTTC. Combining the CDR3 with reference TRBV19 and TRBJ2-7 gives the whole variable domain DGGITQSPKYLFRKEGQNVTLSCEQNLNHDAMYWYRQDPGQGLRLIYYSQIVNDFQKGDIAEGYSVSREKKESFPLTVTSAQKNPTAFYLCASSERLAGGYEQYFGPGTRLTVT.

The chain is built from TRBV4-3 and TRBJ2-7; D is possibly TRBD1 (5 bases). This CDR3 spans 15 amino acids. V was trimmed by 1 base and J by 6 bases, leaving 16 bases between them. Germline V CDR1 and CDR2: LGHNA, YSLEER. The CDR3 DNA is TGCGCCAGCAGCCAAGGGGTCGCAGGGTTAGGCGAGCAGTACTTC. It is translated as CASSQGVAGLGEQYF.

This chain links TRBV7-8 with TRBJ1-1; D uncertain. The CDR3 runs 13 residues. Germline V gene sequence: CDR1 SGHVS, CDR2 FQNEAQ. The V end lost 8 bases, the J end lost 2 bases, and 12 bases lay between the germline ends. CDR3 amino acids: CASYSTLNTEAFF. CDR3 in DNA: TGTGCCAGCTACTCGACACTTAACACTGAAGCTTTCTTT.

Worth noting for this clone: The same CDR3 is also encoded by other DNA sequences in this sample. V usage is TRBV30 and J usage is TRBJ2-5, with TRBD1 matching 11 bases. The ends lost 4 bases at V and 6 bases at J; junction bases unmatched: 13. This CDR3 has 16 residues. Germline loops: CDR1 GTSNPN, CDR2 SVGIG (reference sequence). The CDR3 reads CAWIGGAGTGGQTQYF. For the CDR3, the DNA is TGTGCCTGGATTGGGGGCGCCGGGACAGGGGGTCAGACCCAGTACTTC.

Details on this clone: In the same sample, other DNA sequences code for this CDR3. This chain joins TRBV30 and TRBJ1-5; possible D gene TRBD1, 5 bases. Germline CDR1 GTSNPN, CDR2 SVGIG (reference sequence). Trimming took 4 bases from V and 0 from J, leaving 10 bases between them. The CDR3 length is 14 residues. For the CDR3, the DNA is TGTGCCTGGACGACGACAGATAGCAATCAGCCCCAGCATTTT. Translating it yields CAWTTTDSNQPQHF.

The rearrangement joins TRBV7-2 to TRBJ1-1; maybe TRBD1 (6 bases). The CDR3 loop spans 14 amino acids. CDR1 is SGHTA and CDR2 is FQGNSA in the germline V gene. The ends were cut back, 5 bases at V and 0 bases at J, with 10 bases in the middle. In DNA, the CDR3 is TGTGCCAGCAGCCTGGGACACCTGAACACTGAAGCTTTCTTT. Its protein is CASSLGHLNTEAFF. The full variable domain, with the rest looked up from reference TRBV7-2 and TRBJ1-1, is GAGVSQSPSNKVTEKGKDVELRCDPISGHTALYWYRQSLGQGLEFLIYFQGNSAPDKSGLPSDRFSAERTGGSVSTLTIQRTQQEDSAVYLCASSLGHLNTEAFFGQGTRLTVV.

V and J are TRBV11-2 and TRBJ1-5; no clear D. This CDR3 is 13 amino acids long. Germline values: CDR1 SGHAT, CDR2 FQNNGV. Trimming stripped 4 bases from V and 5 bases from J, with 9 bases between. This CDR3 reads CASSSEAYQPQHF. CDR3 DNA sequence: TGTGCCAGCAGCTCGGAGGCATATCAGCCCCAGCATTTT.

V usage is TRBV7-2 and J usage is TRBJ2-4; D possibly corresponds to TRBD2 (5 bases). V lost 7 bases and J 0 bases, leaving 10 bases between the germline ends. Germline loops: CDR1 SGHTA, CDR2 FQGNSA. This CDR3 spans 14 amino acids. CDR3 nucleotides: TGTGCCAGCATGGCAGGACTAGCCAAAAACATTCAGTACTTC. This sequence encodes CASMAGLAKNIQYF.

As for this clone: The junction departs from the called germline gene at one end, perhaps through a read error. The chain recombines TRBV4-1 with TRBJ2-7; D possibly corresponds to TRBD1 (5 bases). CDR3 length: 15 amino acids. CDR1 is MGHRA and CDR2 is YSYEKL in the germline V gene. The DNA for the CDR3 is TGCGCCAGCAGCCAAGTAAGTTTAGGGGCCACTTCCCCAAACTTC. Encoded protein: CASSQVSLGATSPNF.

Here the CDR3 reads CASSSTSGLGGHQPQHF. DNA for the CDR3: TGTGCCAGCAGTTCTACCTCGGGATTAGGGGGACATCAGCCCCAGCATTTT. J is TRBJ1-5 and V is TRBV7-9, with a tentative D call TRBD1 (6 bases). Trimming removed 6 bases at V and 5 bases at J, with 23 bases between. Germline V gene lookup returns CDR1 SEHNR and CDR2 FQNEAQ (reference sequence). The CDR3 covers 17 residues.

This rearrangement joins TRBV19 to TRBJ2-5; unclear D gene. Looked up from germline, CDR1 is LNHDA and CDR2 is SQIVND (reference sequence). The CDR3 runs to 13 residues. V dropped 5 bases and J dropped 2 bases, with 9 bases sitting between them. CDR3 sequence reads: CASSPQKQETQYF. CDR3 nucleotides: TGTGCCAGTAGTCCACAGAAACAAGAGACCCAGTACTTC.

The rearrangement joins TRBV28 to TRBJ1-4, with D tentatively TRBD1 (6 bases). With 3 bases removed from V and 7 bases from J, the gap between germline ends came to 12 bases. The CDR3 consists of 14 residues. Germline V gene lookup returns CDR1 MDHEN and CDR2 SYDVKM. In nucleotides, the CDR3 is TGTGCCAGCAGTTTGGGGGGGGCCACTGAAAAACTGTTTTTT. Amino acid sequence: CASSLGGATEKLFF.